This T cell receptor (beta chain) was sequenced for a study of somatic mutations in cytotoxic T cells in rheumatoid arthritis. The CDR3 loop spans 15 amino acids. Germline lookup yields CDR1 SQVTM and CDR2 ANQGSEA. With 1 base removed from V and 5 bases from J, the gap between germline ends came to 17 bases. Clones were sequenced by immunoSEQ multiplex PCR, and TCRdb holds only the in-frame ones, with some missing. The sample yields around 15,000 clones, roughly 80% seen once. This TCR derives from an adult with rheumatoid arthritis. Source material: CD8+ T cells sorted from blood. The chain has TRBV29-1 and TRBJ1-1; D is possibly TRBD1 (5 bases). The CDR3 DNA sequence: TGCAGCGTTGAAGCCCCGAGGGGTAGGGGAACTGAAGCTTTCTTT. Its protein product is CSVEAPRGRGTEAFF. The full variable domain, with the rest looked up from reference TRBV29-1 and TRBJ1-1, is SAVISQKPSRDICQRGTSLTIQCQVDSQVTMMFWYRQQPGQSLTLIATANQGSEATYESGFVIDKFPISRPNLTFSTLTVSNMSPEDSSIYLCSVEAPRGRGTEAFFGQGTRLTVV.